This is a list of T cell receptor beta chains from one sample in a study of blood T cell repertoires in COVID-19. Assay: immunoSEQ multiplex PCR; the TCRdb copy retains only in-frame clones and omits some. The sample shows a few hundred thousand clones, over 70% of them seen only once. The sample comprised peripheral blood. The source of these receptors is a woman aged 45-65 years with acute or convalescent COVID-19. The CDR3 runs from the conserved cysteine through the conserved F or W. The D gene is left open where the match is weak. Size is omitted from some rows. Given values are once, few, many or a class for expanded clones.

TRBV5-1	16	TRBJ1-1	-	-	TGCGCCAGCAGCGTATCTCCAGGGAACATGAACACTGAAGCTTTCTTT	CASSVSPGNMNTEAFF
TRBV3-1/TRBV3-2	16	TRBJ1-3	-	-	TGTGCCAGCAGCCTTACAGGGTTTATAGATGGAAACACCATATATTTT	CASSLTGFIDGNTIYF
TRBV7-9	14	TRBJ1-1	-	-	TGTGCCAGCAGCTCCCAGGGGCCGAACACTGAAGCTTTCTTT	CASSSQGPNTEAFF
TRBV5-6	18	TRBJ2-5	-	-	TGTGCCAGCAGCCTTGAAACCTTGGTACAGGGATCGGTGAAGACCCAGTACTTC	CASSLETLVQGSVKTQYF
TRBV3-1/TRBV3-2	18	TRBJ2-2	-	TRBD2	TGTGCCAGCAGCCCCAGGACTAGCGTACCCGCGAACACCGGGGAGCTGTTTTTT	CASSPRTSVPANTGELFF
TRBV9	17	TRBJ2-3	-	-	TGTGCCAGCAGCCCCAGGGGGGGACAGGCGGGAACAGATACGCAGTATTTT	CASSPRGGQAGTDTQYF
TRBV5-4	13	TRBJ2-3	-	-	TGTGCCAGCAGCTTGGCCTCTATAGATACGCAGTATTTT	CASSLASIDTQYF
TRBV18	15	TRBJ1-5	-	-	TGTGCCAGCTCTAAATTTACAGGGCAGAAAGAGCCCCAGCATTTT	CASSKFTGQKEPQHF
TRBV7-9	14	TRBJ1-4	-	-	TGTGCCAGCAGCTTAGCACGGGTTAATGAAAAACTGTTTTTT	CASSLARVNEKLFF
TRBV7-8	17	TRBJ2-2	-	TRBD2	TGTGCCAGCAGCTCCCAGACTAGCGGGAGGGGCACCGGGGAGCTGTTTTTT	CASSSQTSGRGTGELFF
TRBV7-9	16	TRBJ2-7	-	TRBD1	TGTGCCAGCAGCTCCACACAGGGGAGAGGTGGCTACGAGCAGTACTTC	CASSSTQGRGGYEQYF
TRBV28	15	TRBJ1-5	-	TRBD1	TGTGCCAGCAGTTCAGGACAGGGGAGGGATCAGCCCCAGCATTTT	CASSSGQGRDQPQHF
TRBV2	15	TRBJ1-4	-	-	TGTGCCAGCCTGGGGGGAATCACAACTAATGAAAAACTGTTTTTT	CASLGGITTNEKLFF
TRBV5-4	15	TRBJ2-3	few	TRBD1	TGTGCCAGCAGCCTAGGACAGGGGCTCACAGATACGCAGTATTTT	CASSLGQGLTDTQYF
TRBV5-1	15	TRBJ1-1	-	-	TGCGCCAGCAGCTTGGAGGAGGGGATGAACACTGAAGCTTTCTTT	CASSLEEGMNTEAFF
TRBV11-1	16	TRBJ2-7	-	TRBD1	TGTGCCAGCAGCTTAGAATTCGGGACAGGGGTCCACGAGCAGTACTTC	CASSLEFGTGVHEQYF
TRBV5-8	16	TRBJ1-2	once	TRBD1	TGTGCCAGCAGCCCGGACAGGGGAGGGTACAACTATGGCTACACCTTC	CASSPDRGGYNYGYTF
TRBV24-1	15	TRBJ2-3	-	TRBD1	TGTGCCACCAGTGACCAGACAGGGAGCACAGATACGCAGTATTTT	CATSDQTGSTDTQYF
TRBV30	13	TRBJ1-2	-	-	TGTGCCTGGAGTGTACAGGGTACCTATGGCTACACCTTC	CAWSVQGTYGYTF
TRBV30	12	TRBJ2-1	-	-	TGTGCCTGGAAGCCTAACGGGGATGAGCAGTTCTTC	CAWKPNGDEQFF
TRBV24-1	14	TRBJ2-1	-	-	TGTGCCACCAGTAGGGGGAACTCCTACAATGAGCAGTTCTTC	CATSRGNSYNEQFF
TRBV12-5	13	TRBJ2-3	-	-	TGTGCTAGTGGCAGTCCAGGCACAGATACGCAGTATTTT	CASGSPGTDTQYF
TRBV5-8	17	TRBJ2-3	-	TRBD2	TGTGCCAGCAGATCTTCTAGCGGGGGGGGGAGCACAGATACGCAGTATTTT	CASRSSSGGGSTDTQYF
TRBV10-3	14	TRBJ1-1	-	-	TGTGCCATCAGTGAATCAGGGAATGGGCCTGAAGCTTTCTTT	CAISESGNGPEAFF
TRBV5-1	15	TRBJ1-4	few	-	TGCGCCAGCAGCTTCGCAGGGGAGTGGGGTGAAAAACTGTTTTTT	CASSFAGEWGEKLFF
TRBV27	16	TRBJ1-1	-	-	TGTGCCAGCAGTTTATACCCCGAGGGTATGAACACTGAAGCTTTCTTT	CASSLYPEGMNTEAFF
TRBV5-1	15	TRBJ1-1	-	-	TGCGCCAGCAGCTTGGTACAGGGTGGCACCACTGAAGCTTTCTTT	CASSLVQGGTTEAFF
TRBV30	14	TRBJ1-2	-	-	TGTGCCTGGACGATCGGGACACCTAACTATGGCTACACCTTC	CAWTIGTPNYGYTF
TRBV10-3	20	TRBJ2-3	once	TRBD2	TGTGCCATCACCGCCACGGGGTTTGGACTGAGCGGGAGTAGTGCAGATACGCAGTATTTT	CAITATGFGLSGSSADTQYF
TRBV10-1	13	TRBJ1-2	-	-	TGCGCCAGCAGTATGACAGAAGATCGTGGCTACACCTTC	CASSMTEDRGYTF
TRBV5-5	13	TRBJ1-5	-	-	TGTGCCAGCAGCCTCTCGGGGGATCAGCCCCAGCATTTT	CASSLSGDQPQHF
TRBV5-1	15	TRBJ1-3	-	-	TGCGCCAGCAGCTTGGGAGGGTATACTGGAAACACCATATATTTT	CASSLGGYTGNTIYF
TRBV10-2	16	TRBJ1-1	once	TRBD1	TGCGCCAGCAGTGAGTCGGGACAGGGGGGGGGAACTGAAGCTTTCTTT	CASSESGQGGGTEAFF
TRBV5-1	12	TRBJ2-1	-	-	TGCGCCAGCACCTCCCGGAGCAATGAGCAGTTCTTC	CASTSRSNEQFF
TRBV18	13	TRBJ2-1	-	-	TGTGCCAGCTCACCACAGGGGTACAATGAGCAGTTCTTC	CASSPQGYNEQFF
TRBV25-1	14	TRBJ1-3	-	-	TGTGCCAGCAGTGACGCTAGTAGGGGAAACACCATATATTTT	CASSDASRGNTIYF
TRBV19	15	TRBJ1-4	-	-	TGTGCCAGTAGTATAAGTGGCCCAAGAAAGGAAAAACTGTTTTTT	CASSISGPRKEKLFF
TRBV27	13	TRBJ1-1	-	-	TGTGCCAGCAGCCCCAGGGTTGGCACTGAAGCTTTCTTT	CASSPRVGTEAFF
TRBV29-1	15	TRBJ1-2	-	-	TGCAGCGTCGTATGGGAGATACGAACTAACTATGGCTACACCTTC	CSVVWEIRTNYGYTF
TRBV12-3/TRBV12-4	11	TRBJ1-2	-	-	TGTGCCAGCAGTCTCAGGGAAGGCTACACCTTC	CASSLREGYTF
TRBV2	14	TRBJ1-5	-	-	TGTGCCAGCAGTGAGGGGAGTAGCAATCAGCCCCAGCATTTT	CASSEGSSNQPQHF
TRBV7-3	18	TRBJ2-3	-	TRBD2	TGTGCCAGCAGCCCCCTGCGCACTAGCGGGATTAGCACAGATACGCAGTATTTT	CASSPLRTSGISTDTQYF
TRBV20-1	14	TRBJ2-3	-	-	TGCAGTGCTAGTCACCAGCGATACACAGATACGCAGTATTTT	CSASHQRYTDTQYF
TRBV7-2	14	TRBJ2-3	-	-	TGTGCCAGCAGCTCGGCCGAAAGAACTAGCACGCAGTATTTT	CASSSAERTSTQYF
TRBV19	16	TRBJ2-1	once	TRBD2	TGTGCCAGTAGTATAAGGGCTAGCGGGAGCCACAATGAGCAGTTCTTC	CASSIRASGSHNEQFF
TRBV10-3	14	TRBJ1-1	-	-	TGTGCCATCAGTGAGCCGGACAGATCACGACAAGCTTTCTTT	CAISEPDRSRQAFF
TRBV2	16	TRBJ2-2	-	-	TGTGCCAGCAGCGATACACCCGGACAGTTCACCGGGGAGCTGTTTTTT	CASSDTPGQFTGELFF
TRBV12-5	10	TRBJ1-2	-	-	TGTGCTAGTGGCCCAGGGGGCTACACCTTC	CASGPGGYTF
TRBV5-4	15	TRBJ1-5	-	-	TGTGCCAGCAGCTTGGAAGGGGATGGCAATCAGCCCCAGCATTTT	CASSLEGDGNQPQHF
TRBV4-2	13	TRBJ2-3	few	TRBD1	TGTGCCACCGGGGACAGCTCCACAGATACGCAGTATTTT	CATGDSSTDTQYF
TRBV30	13	TRBJ2-7	few	-	TGTGCCTGGACCCCGCGCAGGAGGTACGAGCAGTACTTC	CAWTPRRRYEQYF
TRBV7-3	15	TRBJ2-3	-	TRBD1	TGTGCCAGCAGCGTCACAGGGGCTAGCACAGATACGCAGTATTTT	CASSVTGASTDTQYF
TRBV14	13	TRBJ2-1	-	-	TGTGCCAGCAGCCTTCGACGGGACAATGAGCAGTTCTTC	CASSLRRDNEQFF
TRBV11-2	17	TRBJ2-1	once	TRBD2	TGTGCCAGCAGCTTAAGGACTAGCGGGGGGCACTACAATGAGCAGTTCTTC	CASSLRTSGGHYNEQFF
TRBV7-7	14	TRBJ2-3	-	-	TGTGCCAGCAGCCTAACTGGACAGCTAGATACGCAGTATTTT	CASSLTGQLDTQYF
TRBV1	14	TRBJ1-4	-	-	TGCACCAGCAGCACAGACAGGGGAAATGAAAAACTGTTTTTT	CTSSTDRGNEKLFF